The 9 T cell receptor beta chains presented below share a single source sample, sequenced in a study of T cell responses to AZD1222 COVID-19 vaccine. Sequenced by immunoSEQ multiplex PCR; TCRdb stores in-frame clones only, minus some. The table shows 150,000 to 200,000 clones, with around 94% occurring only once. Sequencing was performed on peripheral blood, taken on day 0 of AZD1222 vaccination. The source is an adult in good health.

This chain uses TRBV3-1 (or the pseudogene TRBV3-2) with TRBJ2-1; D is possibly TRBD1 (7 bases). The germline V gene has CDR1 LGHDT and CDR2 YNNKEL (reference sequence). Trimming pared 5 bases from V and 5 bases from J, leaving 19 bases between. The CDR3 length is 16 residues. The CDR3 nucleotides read TGTGCCAGCAGCTACTCGACAGGGAGGATGGACAATGAGCAGTTCTTC. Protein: CASSYSTGRMDNEQFF.

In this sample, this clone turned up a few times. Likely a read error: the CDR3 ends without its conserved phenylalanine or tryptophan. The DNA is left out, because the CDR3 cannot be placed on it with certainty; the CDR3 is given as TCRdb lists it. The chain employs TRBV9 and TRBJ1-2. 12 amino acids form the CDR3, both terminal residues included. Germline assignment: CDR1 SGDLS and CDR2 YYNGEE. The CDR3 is CASSVVDCSGGD.

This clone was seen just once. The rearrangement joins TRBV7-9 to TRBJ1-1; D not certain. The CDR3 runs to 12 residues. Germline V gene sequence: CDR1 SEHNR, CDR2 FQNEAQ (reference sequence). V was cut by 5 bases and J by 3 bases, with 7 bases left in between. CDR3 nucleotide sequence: TGTGCCAGCAGCCTGGGTTACACTGAAGCTTTCTTT. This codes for CASSLGYTEAFF.

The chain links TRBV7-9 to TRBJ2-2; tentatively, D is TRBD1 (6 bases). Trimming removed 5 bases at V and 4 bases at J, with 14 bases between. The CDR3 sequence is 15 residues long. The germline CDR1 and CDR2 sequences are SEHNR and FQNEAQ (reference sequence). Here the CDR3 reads CASSGRTEATGELFF. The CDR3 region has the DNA TGTGCCAGCAGCGGGCGGACAGAGGCCACCGGGGAGCTGTTTTTT.

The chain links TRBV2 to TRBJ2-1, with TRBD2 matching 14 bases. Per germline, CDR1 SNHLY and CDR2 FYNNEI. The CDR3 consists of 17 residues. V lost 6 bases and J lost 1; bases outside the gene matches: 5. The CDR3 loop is CASRPGLAGVSYNEQFF. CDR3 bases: TGTGCCAGCAGGCCGGGACTAGCGGGGGTATCCTACAATGAGCAGTTCTTC.

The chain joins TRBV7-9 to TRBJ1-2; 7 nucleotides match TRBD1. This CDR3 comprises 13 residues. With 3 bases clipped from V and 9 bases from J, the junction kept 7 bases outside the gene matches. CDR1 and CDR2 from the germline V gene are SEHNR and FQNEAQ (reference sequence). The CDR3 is CASSFDRVDRYTF. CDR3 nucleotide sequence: TGTGCCAGCAGCTTCGACAGGGTGGACCGCTACACCTTC.

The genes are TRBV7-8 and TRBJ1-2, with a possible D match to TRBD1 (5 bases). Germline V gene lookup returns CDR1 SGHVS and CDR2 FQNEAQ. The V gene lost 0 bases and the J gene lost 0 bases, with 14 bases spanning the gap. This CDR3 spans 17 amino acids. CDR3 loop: CASSLAARGGTNYGYTF. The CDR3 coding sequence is TGTGCCAGCAGCTTAGCCGCGCGGGGGGGAACTAACTATGGCTACACCTTC.

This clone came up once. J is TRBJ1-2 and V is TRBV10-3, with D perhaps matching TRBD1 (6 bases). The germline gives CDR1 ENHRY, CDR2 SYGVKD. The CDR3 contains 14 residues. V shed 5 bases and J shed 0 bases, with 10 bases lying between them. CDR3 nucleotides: TGTGCCATCAGTTCCCAGGGGACTAACTATGGCTACACCTTC. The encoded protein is CAISSQGTNYGYTF.

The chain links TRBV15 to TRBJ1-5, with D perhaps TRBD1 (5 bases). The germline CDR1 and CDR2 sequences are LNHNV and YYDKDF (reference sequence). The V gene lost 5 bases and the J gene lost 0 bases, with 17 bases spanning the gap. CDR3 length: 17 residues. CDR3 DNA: TGTGCCACCAGCTTAGGGGACTTCTGGGCTAGCAATCAGCCCCAGCATTTT. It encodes CATSLGDFWASNQPQHF.